The rows below give T cell receptor beta chains drawn from one sample of a study of blood T cell repertoires in COVID-19. Data came from immunoSEQ multiplex PCR; TCRdb stores just in-frame clones and leaves some out. The table records around 150,000 clones, 65% to 85% of them present only once. Source material: PBMCs or T cells enriched from blood (not recorded which). These receptors originate from a man between 35 and 55 years old who had recovered from COVID-19. CDR3s include the opening cysteine and the closing phenylalanine or tryptophan. The D gene is left open where the match is weak. Clone size is given for some rows only: seen once, a few or many times, or a class if the clone is expanded.

>NA|TRBV7-3|NA|TRBJ1-6
CASSLTETRGSPLHF
TGTGCCAGCAGCTTAACGGAGACGCGGGGTTCACCCCTCCACTTT
>NA|TRBV9|NA|TRBJ2-3
CASSVEASANTDTQYF
TGTGCCAGCAGCGTAGAGGCTAGCGCAAACACAGATACGCAGTATTTT
>TRBD1|TRBV30|NA|TRBJ2-3
CAWSGFGTGTADTQYF
TGTGCCTGGAGTGGTTTTGGGACAGGGACGGCAGATACGCAGTATTTT
>TRBD1|TRBV10-2|NA|TRBJ1-1
CASSDLPGQGATEAFF
TGCGCCAGCAGTGACCTTCCGGGACAGGGGGCTACTGAAGCTTTCTTT
>TRBD2|TRBV3-1/TRBV3-2|NA|TRBJ2-2
CASSQTQTSGGSTGELFF
TGTGCCAGCAGCCAGACCCAAACTAGCGGGGGTAGTACCGGGGAGCTGTTTTTT
>TRBD2|TRBV5-4|once|TRBJ2-5
CASSGASGQETQYF
TGTGCCAGCTCGGGGGCTAGCGGGCAAGAGACCCAGTACTTC
>NA|TRBV2|NA|TRBJ2-5
CASSDHYQETQYF
TGTGCCAGCAGTGATCACTACCAAGAGACCCAGTACTTC
>TRBD1|TRBV5-1|NA|TRBJ1-4
CASSSTTGQEKLFF
TGCGCCAGCAGCTCGACGACAGGGCAGGAAAAACTGTTTTTT
>NA|TRBV9|NA|TRBJ1-4
CASTPGIGEKLFF
TGTGCCAGCACGCCAGGGATCGGTGAAAAACTGTTTTTT
>TRBD2|TRBV10-3|NA|TRBJ2-3
CAISESYSGERDTQYF
TGTGCCATCAGTGAGTCCTATAGCGGGGAACGGGATACGCAGTATTTT
>NA|TRBV9|many|TRBJ2-3
CASRRGGTDTQYF
TGTGCCAGCAGACGGGGTGGCACAGATACGCAGTATTTT
>TRBD2|TRBV18|NA|TRBJ2-1
CASSPSLAGYNEQFF
TGTGCCAGCTCACCTAGTCTAGCGGGGTACAATGAGCAGTTCTTC
>NA|TRBV11-2|NA|TRBJ2-2
CASSRLTGNTGELFF
TGTGCCAGCAGCCGGCTGACAGGGAACACCGGGGAGCTGTTTTTT
>TRBD1|TRBV24-1|NA|TRBJ2-3
CATSDPGQGTDTQYF
TGTGCCACCAGTGATCCCGGACAGGGTACAGATACGCAGTATTTT
>NA|TRBV9|NA|TRBJ2-3
CASSVAASGTDTQYF
TGTGCCAGCAGCGTAGCGGCTAGCGGCACAGATACGCAGTATTTT
>NA|TRBV5-1|few|TRBJ1-1
CASTSDSRGNTEAFF
TGCGCCAGCACCTCGGACAGTAGGGGGAACACTGAAGCTTTCTTT
>NA|TRBV7-2|NA|TRBJ1-1
CASSLVGKPNTEAFF
TGTGCCAGCAGCTTAGTCGGGAAACCGAACACTGAAGCTTTCTTT
>NA|TRBV18|many|TRBJ2-2
CASSPIDGDTGELFF
TGTGCCAGCTCACCTATCGACGGGGACACCGGGGAGCTGTTTTTT
>NA|TRBV5-6|NA|TRBJ1-2
CASSFQGFGTF
TGTGCCAGCAGCTTTCAGGGTTTCGGGACCTTC
>NA|TRBV10-3|NA|TRBJ1-1
CAISDGRGNTEAFF
TGTGCCATCAGTGATGGGCGGGGGAACACTGAAGCTTTCTTT